This T cell receptor (beta chain) was sequenced for a study of shared clonotypes between healthy human individuals. Everyone who donated was a Caucasian adult who lived in Nashville, Tennessee. As regards this clone: Antigen unknown. Other DNA sequences of this sample code for an identical CDR3.

Produced via immunoSEQ multiplex PCR; TCRdb's table is partial and in-frame only. The sample shows about 2.4 million clones, 80% to 95% of them seen only once. The V gene lost 3 bases and the J gene lost 5 bases, with 11 bases spanning the gap. Germline-derived CDR1 and CDR2 are SGHRS and YFSETQ. This CDR3 has 14 residues. Broader study findings: The four-donor shared clonotypes exceeded non-shared clonotypes in generation probability, with non-shared ones scoring lower. Though the depth was large, rarefaction showed that sorted-subset sequencing was incomplete. Estimated richness was generally greater in naive than memory subsets.

The J gene is TRBJ1-4, the V gene TRBV5-1; a weak D match, TRBD1 (5 bases). The sequence was obtained from a man between 18 and 29 years old in good health. Some clones in this sample may be carry-over from other donors' samples. Sequencing was performed on naive CD4+ T cells from PBMCs. Subset meaning: CD45RA+ positively selected. CDR3 bases: TGCGCCAGCAGCTCCGGGACGGTGAATGAAAAACTGTTTTTT. Its translation is CASSSGTVNEKLFF.